The sample holds one count of the clone carrying this T cell receptor beta chain. Its specificity is not known. The sample is drawn from a study of CD8 T cells in Susac syndrome. Study results and caveats: The authors acknowledged that the study's TCR sequencing and HLA analysis involved relatively few individuals.

TCR beta was sequenced from blood CD8+ and CD4+ T cells. The multiple sclerosis control cohort comprised treatment-naive individuals presenting with stable or active relapsing-remitting disease. It was with random hexamers that 0.5 to 1 ug RNA was reverse transcribed. Amplification of TCR beta CDR3 by immunoSEQ multiplex PCR spanned 54 Vbeta and 13 Jbeta. TCRdb reprocessed the immunoSEQ multiplex PCR reads via MiXCR and lists one record per CDR3 protein. This sample yields some 130,000 distinct CDR3 sequences, of which approximately 94% are seen a single time; about 0.12% belongs to the top ten. V gave up 6 bases and J gave up 5 bases; unmatched junction bases: 16. The CDR3 consists of 17 residues. Germline assignment: CDR1 MNHNS and CDR2 SASEGT.

The receptor was derived from a human donor with multiple sclerosis. The sample consisted of CD4+ T cells from PBMCs. The V call is TRBV6-1, the J call TRBJ2-5; 9 nucleotides match TRBD1. The CDR3 DNA follows: TGTGCCAGCAGCAGAAAACCCACGGGACAGGGCTCGGAGACCCAGTACTTC. This gives the protein CASSRKPTGQGSETQYF.